These T cell receptor beta chains were read from a single sample in a study of post-analysis software for immune sequencing data. Each CDR3 protein gets one entry after TCRdb re-called the PCR reads with MiXCR. The sample includes about 430,000 distinct CDR3 sequences, 39% of them seen just once. The sample was blood. The receptors originated from a girl aged 2 to 9 with multiple sclerosis. Both conserved end residues are part of each CDR3. A D gene is named only where the DNA matches it firmly. Not every row has a clone size; where given, it reads once, few, many or a size class.

V gene	D gene	J gene	clone size	CDR3 DNA	CDR3 protein
TRBV5-1	TRBD1	TRBJ2-4	few	TGCGCCAGCAGCCCAACTTCCGGGACAGAAAAAAACATTCAGTACTTC	CASSPTSGTEKNIQYF
TRBV20-1	TRBD1	TRBJ2-7	NA	TGCAGTGCTAGAGATCCGGGACAGGTTTCTTACGAGCAGTACTTC	CSARDPGQVSYEQYF
TRBV18	NA	TRBJ2-3	NA	TGTGCCAGCTCACCAGTGGATACGCAGTATTTT	CASSPVDTQYF
TRBV7-7	TRBD2	TRBJ2-1	few	TGTGCTAGCAGCTTAGAAGGTGCCGGGAGGGAGCAGTTCTTC	CASSLEGAGREQFF
TRBV28	TRBD1	TRBJ2-7	few	TGTGCCAGCAGCCCCGGGACAGGGAAATTCTACGAGCAGTACTTC	CASSPGTGKFYEQYF
TRBV7-2	TRBD1	TRBJ2-1	NA	TGTGCCAGCAGCTCGATGGGACAGGAGGATGAGCAGTTCTTC	CASSSMGQEDEQFF
TRBV12-3/TRBV12-4	TRBD1	TRBJ1-2	NA	TGTGCCAGCAGCAGGGGGCAGGGGGCGAATGGCTACACCTTC	CASSRGQGANGYTF
TRBV12-3/TRBV12-4	TRBD2	TRBJ2-7	NA	TGTGCCAGCAGTCTGGGACTAGCGGGCAACTACGAGCAGTACTTC	CASSLGLAGNYEQYF
TRBV7-9	TRBD2	TRBJ2-3	few	TGTGCCAGCTCTAGCGGGGATGTTAACACAGATACGCAGTATTTT	CASSSGDVNTDTQYF
TRBV9	TRBD2	TRBJ2-5	NA	TGTGCCAGCAGCGCAGGACTAGCGGGGGCGGGAGAGACCCAGTACTTC	CASSAGLAGAGETQYF
TRBV7-2	NA	TRBJ1-2	NA	TGTGCCAGCAGCTTTTGGACGGGGAAGGATGGCTACACCTTC	CASSFWTGKDGYTF
TRBV7-2	NA	TRBJ2-1	NA	TGTGCCAGCAGCTTAAGCGTTCGGACGTACAATGAGCAGTTCTTC	CASSLSVRTYNEQFF
TRBV6-5	TRBD2	TRBJ2-5	NA	TGTGCCAGCAGTATGGGACTAGCGGGAGGGGAGACCCAGTACTTC	CASSMGLAGGETQYF
TRBV29-1	TRBD1	TRBJ2-7	few	TGCAGCGTTGACCGGACAGGGGGCAACGAGCAGTACTTC	CSVDRTGGNEQYF
TRBV20-1	NA	TRBJ2-5	few	TGCAGTGCTAATTACCCCAGGGGGGTAATTCAAGAGACCCAGTACTTC	CSANYPRGVIQETQYF
TRBV24-1	TRBD1	TRBJ2-5	NA	TGTGCCACCAGTGATTTGGCCGGGACAGGCAAGGAGACCCAGTACTTC	CATSDLAGTGKETQYF
TRBV6-4	NA	TRBJ2-3	NA	TGTGCCAGCAGTCGGCGGGCCCTAGATACGCAGTATTTT	CASSRRALDTQYF
TRBV29-1	TRBD2	TRBJ2-7	NA	TGCAGCGCGGGGGGCTACGAGCAGTACTTC	CSAGGYEQYF
TRBV5-6	NA	TRBJ2-3	NA	TGTGCCAGCAGCTTTGTGGTCTGGGACCGAGCACCAGATACGCAGTATTTT	CASSFVVWDRAPDTQYF
TRBV20-1	NA	TRBJ2-5	NA	TGCAGTGCTAGTAGGGGGGCGGGAGAGACCCAGTACTTC	CSASRGAGETQYF
TRBV29-1	NA	TRBJ1-2	many	TGCAGCGTTGAACAGGATCTGGGCTACACCTTC	CSVEQDLGYTF
TRBV12-3/TRBV12-4	NA	TRBJ2-7	few	TGTGCCAGCAGTGTCGGGTCTTACAATGAGCAGTACTTC	CASSVGSYNEQYF
TRBV15	NA	TRBJ2-7	NA	TGTGCCACCAGCAGATCAAACCAGGGGATCTACGAGCAGTACTTC	CATSRSNQGIYEQYF
TRBV12-3/TRBV12-4	TRBD1	TRBJ2-3	NA	TGTGCCAGCAGTGCTGCCAGGGGGCTAACAGATGCGCAGTATTTT	CASSAARGLTDAQYF
TRBV28	NA	TRBJ2-7	NA	TGTGCCAGCAGTTTACGGGGGAGCTACGAGCAGTACTTC	CASSLRGSYEQYF
TRBV5-1	TRBD2	TRBJ2-5	NA	TGCGCCAGCGGACAGGGACTAGCGGGCGGAGAGACCCAGTACTTC	CASGQGLAGGETQYF
TRBV12-3/TRBV12-4	NA	TRBJ2-7	few	TGTGCCAGCAGTTTACGGACCACCTACGAGCAGTACTTC	CASSLRTTYEQYF
TRBV4-2	NA	TRBJ2-5	many	TGTGCCAGCAGCCCCGGGACCGCAGCCGAGACCCAGTACTTC	CASSPGTAAETQYF
TRBV28	TRBD2	TRBJ2-7	few	TGTGCCAGCAGTTTCCCGACTAGCGGGAGTTTTAACCGCAGGGAGCAGTACTTC	CASSFPTSGSFNRREQYF
TRBV7-9	TRBD2	TRBJ2-5	NA	TGTGCCATCCGGGTGGCGGGAGTGGAGACCCAGTACTTC	CAIRVAGVETQYF
TRBV27	NA	TRBJ1-2	NA	TGTGCCAGCAGTTTCTTACTCTCGGACGGTCGACCTAACTATGGCTACACCTTC	CASSFLLSDGRPNYGYTF
TRBV7-9	NA	TRBJ1-5	few	TGTGCCAGCAGCTCCAACAATCAGCCCCAGCATTTT	CASSSNNQPQHF
TRBV29-1	TRBD1	TRBJ1-1	NA	TGCAGCGTTGGTGAAGCCCGACAGGGGGCTCGCACTGAAGCTTTCTTT	CSVGEARQGARTEAFF
TRBV27	TRBD2	TRBJ2-7	NA	TGTGCCAGCAGTTTACGGGGACTAGCGGGCAGCTACGAGCAGTACTTC	CASSLRGLAGSYEQYF
TRBV7-9	NA	TRBJ1-2	NA	TGTGCCAGCAGCAATCGAAGGAGGGTATTGAACTATGGCTACACCTTC	CASSNRRRVLNYGYTF
TRBV28	TRBD2	TRBJ2-7	few	TGTGCCAGCAGACCCGGGACTAGCGGGAGTCACGAGCAGTACTTC	CASRPGTSGSHEQYF
TRBV6-2/TRBV6-3	NA	TRBJ2-1	NA	TGTGCCAGCGGACCCCTCTCCAATGAGCAGTTCTTC	CASGPLSNEQFF
TRBV10-3	NA	TRBJ2-1	few	TGTGCCACCAGTGCCGTGGACGGGGAGAGCAATGAGCAGTTCTTC	CATSAVDGESNEQFF
TRBV20-1	NA	TRBJ1-2	NA	TGCAGTGCCCGATCAGCCGCGGGGGCCGGGGATGGCTACACCTTC	CSARSAAGAGDGYTF
TRBV10-3	NA	TRBJ2-7	NA	TGTGCCATCAGTGAGTCGACAACCAACTCCTACGAGCAGTACTTC	CAISESTTNSYEQYF